The entry that follows covers one TCR beta chain sequence. This clonotype has a single count. Its antigen is currently not known. Within one base of it there is no much larger clone, and no base qualities were kept. One read alone is weak evidence. Sequencing instrument: Illumina NovaSeq 6000. TCRalpha and TCRbeta cDNA libraries were constructed by 5'RACE with constant-segment primers, with sample barcodes and unique molecular identifiers being introduced. RNA was extracted from every sample with Trizol reagent. Amplification of the libraries took two PCR steps, and the second step added a second sample barcode plus Illumina TruSeq adapters. The libraries were sequenced on an Illumina NovaSeq using 2 x 150 bp paired-end reads. On the authors' methods: With migec v1.2.7, reads were demultiplexed and then collapsed into UMI-guided consensus sequences. Using mixcr v2.1.11, the UMI consensuses were aligned to TRA and TRB V and J templates and assembled into clonotypes. Expanded or contracted clonotypes were those called significant by both edgeR and NoisET, with noise models trained on biological replicates. For edgeR calls, the thresholds were a false discovery rate-adjusted p below 0.01 and a log2 fold-change of 1. As an exploratory analysis of dynamics, max-normalized trajectories of the 1000 most abundant clonotypes were examined with PCA combined with hierarchical clustering. Each responding clone was given a CD4 or CD8 phenotype based on the CD4+ and CD8+ repertoires, which had been sequenced separately. In TCRdb, the public reads were trimmed at Q25 with fastp and aligned with MiXCR, with productive beta chains retained. Each entry merges the rows of one CDR3 protein and shows their most common DNA and genes. The V and J calls here are based on TCRdb, not the publication. The table for this sample lists approximately 290,000 distinct CDR3 sequences; roughly a fifth of them were counted only once. More than 20% of the sample rests with the top ten.

Ficoll-Paque density gradient centrifugation was the method used to isolate PBMCs. This specimen belongs to a study of T-cell memory formation after mild COVID-19 (dated by TCRdb to about 2021). Context from the whole study: TCR sequence clusters from the two donors were found to be largely donor specific. In a couple of donors, T-cell clones that expanded and contracted after mild COVID-19 were tracked by sequencing TCRalpha and TCRbeta repertoires over time. The cohort was made up of two young adult volunteers, one female and one male, who were previously healthy.

Broad study findings and their caveats: Whether the second-wave clones peaking on day 37 were SARS-CoV-2 specific was not confirmed. From day 15 to 85, contracting clones showed balanced CD4/CD8 phenotypes, whereas a second wave of clones that expanded from day 15 to 37 leaned towards CD4+. Only two mild cases were covered in the study, and larger cohorts including severe cases with pre-infection samples were considered necessary. Some responding clones were found in pre-infection memory, which suggests that pre-existing cross-reactive memory T cells took part in the SARS-CoV-2 response. Contracting CD4+ clones were found mainly in CM and EM memory subsets, while CD8+ clones were enriched in EMRA.

Sequencing used PBMCs or a T cell subset sorted from them (not recorded which). The sequence came from a man aged 18-30 years who had mild COVID-19 (a few samples of this study predate the infection). The sample titles of this study are shuffled in the database, so cell type and time point are left out; the donor was told from shared clones.

The CDR3 here reads CAWERGNGQPQHF. The sequenced DNA is TGTGCCTGGGAGAGGGGAAACGGTCAGCCCCAGCATTTT. The rearranged segments are TRBV30 and TRBJ1-5; 5 matching bases give a weak D call of TRBD1. Between the V and J ends, shortened by 5 bases and 6 bases respectively, the junction contains 14 bases. The CDR3 starts with the cysteine, ends with the phenylalanine, and has 13 residues. Of all the DNA, just the CDR3 is kept, 39 bases in frame from base 1. CDR1 and CDR2 (GTSNPN, SVGIG) derive from the germline V gene (reference sequence).